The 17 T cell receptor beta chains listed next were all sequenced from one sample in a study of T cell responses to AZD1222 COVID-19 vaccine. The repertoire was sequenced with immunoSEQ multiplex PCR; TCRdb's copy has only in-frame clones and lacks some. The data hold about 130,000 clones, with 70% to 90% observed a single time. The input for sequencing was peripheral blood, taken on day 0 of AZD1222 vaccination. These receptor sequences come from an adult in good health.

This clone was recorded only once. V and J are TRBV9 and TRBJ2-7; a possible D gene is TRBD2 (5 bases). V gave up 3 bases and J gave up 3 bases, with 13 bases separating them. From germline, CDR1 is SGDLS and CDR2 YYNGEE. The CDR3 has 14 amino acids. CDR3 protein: CASSALDSNYEQYF. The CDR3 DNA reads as TGTGCCAGCAGCGCGCTGGACTCGAACTACGAGCAGTACTTC.

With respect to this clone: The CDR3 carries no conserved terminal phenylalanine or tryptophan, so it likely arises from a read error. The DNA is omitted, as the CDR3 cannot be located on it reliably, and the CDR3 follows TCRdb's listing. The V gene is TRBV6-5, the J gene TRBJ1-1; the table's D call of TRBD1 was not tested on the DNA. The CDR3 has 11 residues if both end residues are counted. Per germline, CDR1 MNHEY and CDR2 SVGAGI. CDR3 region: CASRDRDNRLG.

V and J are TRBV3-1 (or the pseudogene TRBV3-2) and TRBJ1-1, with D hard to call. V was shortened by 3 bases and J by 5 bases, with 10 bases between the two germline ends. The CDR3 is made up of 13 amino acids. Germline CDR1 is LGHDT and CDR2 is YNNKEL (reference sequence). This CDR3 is CASSQHVITEAFF. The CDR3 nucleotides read TGTGCCAGCAGCCAGCACGTAATAACTGAAGCTTTCTTT.

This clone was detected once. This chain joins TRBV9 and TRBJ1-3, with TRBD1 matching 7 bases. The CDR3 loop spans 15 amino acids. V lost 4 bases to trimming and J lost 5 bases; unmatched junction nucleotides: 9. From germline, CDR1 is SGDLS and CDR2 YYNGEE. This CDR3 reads CASSRTGELRNTIYF. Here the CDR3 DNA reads TGTGCCAGCAGCAGGACAGGAGAACTGAGAAACACCATATATTTT.

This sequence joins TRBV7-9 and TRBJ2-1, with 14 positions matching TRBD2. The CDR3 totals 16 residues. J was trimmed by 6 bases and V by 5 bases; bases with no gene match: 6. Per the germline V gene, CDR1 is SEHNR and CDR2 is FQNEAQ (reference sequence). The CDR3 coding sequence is TGTGCCAGCAGCCCGACTAGCGGGGGGGATTTCAATGAGCAGTTCTTC. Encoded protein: CASSPTSGGDFNEQFF.

CDR3 in amino acids: CASRSRTYEQYF. The CDR3, as DNA: TGTGCCAGTAGATCACGTACCTACGAGCAGTACTTC. This chain joins TRBV19 and TRBJ2-7; D unclear. This CDR3 is built from 12 residues. Germline assignment: CDR1 LNHDA and CDR2 SQIVND (reference sequence). V was pared by 6 bases and J by 2 bases, with 8 bases between.

The CDR3 spells CASSREGSLGMNEQFF. The CDR3 DNA sequence: TGTGCCAGCAGCCGTGAGGGTAGTCTTGGTATGAATGAGCAGTTCTTC. This sequence joins TRBV4-2 and TRBJ2-1; D possibly corresponds to TRBD2 (5 bases). V shed 4 bases and J shed 7 bases, with 20 bases lying between them. The CDR3 contains 16 residues. Germline-derived CDR1 and CDR2 are LGHNA and YNFKEQ.

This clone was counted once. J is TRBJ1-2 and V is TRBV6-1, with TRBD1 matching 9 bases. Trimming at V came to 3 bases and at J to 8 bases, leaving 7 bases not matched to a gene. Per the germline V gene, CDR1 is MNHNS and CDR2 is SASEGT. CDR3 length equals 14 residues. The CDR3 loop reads CASSELGTGSGYTF. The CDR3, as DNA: TGTGCCAGCAGTGAGTTGGGGACAGGGTCCGGCTACACCTTC.

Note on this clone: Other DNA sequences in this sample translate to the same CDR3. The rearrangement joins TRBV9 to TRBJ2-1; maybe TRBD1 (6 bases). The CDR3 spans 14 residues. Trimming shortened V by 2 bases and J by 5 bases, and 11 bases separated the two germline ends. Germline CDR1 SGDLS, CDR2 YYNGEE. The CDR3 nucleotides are TGTGCCAGCAGCGTGGCAGGGGCGAACAATGAGCAGTTCTTC. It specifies CASSVAGANNEQFF.

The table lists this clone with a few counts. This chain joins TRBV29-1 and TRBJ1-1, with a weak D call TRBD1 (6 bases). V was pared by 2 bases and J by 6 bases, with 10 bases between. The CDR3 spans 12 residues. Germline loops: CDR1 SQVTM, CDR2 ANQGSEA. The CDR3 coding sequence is TGCAGCGTTGAACAGGGGAGCCCTGAAGCTTTCTTT. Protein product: CSVEQGSPEAFF.

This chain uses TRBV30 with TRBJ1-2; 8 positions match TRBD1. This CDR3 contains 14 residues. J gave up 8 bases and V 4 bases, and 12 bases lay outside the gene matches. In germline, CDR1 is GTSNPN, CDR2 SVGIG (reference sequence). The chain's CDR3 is CAWNRGGTGGGYTF. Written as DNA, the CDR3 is TGTGCCTGGAACCGTGGCGGGACAGGAGGCGGCTACACCTTC.

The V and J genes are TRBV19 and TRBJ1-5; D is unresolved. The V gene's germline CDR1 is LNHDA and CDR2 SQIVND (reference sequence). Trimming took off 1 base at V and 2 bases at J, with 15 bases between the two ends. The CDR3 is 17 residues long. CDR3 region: CASSIVPAWVGNQPQHF. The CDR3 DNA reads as TGTGCCAGTAGTATAGTGCCGGCGTGGGTTGGCAATCAGCCCCAGCATTTT. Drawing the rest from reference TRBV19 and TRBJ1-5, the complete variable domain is DGGITQSPKYLFRKEGQNVTLSCEQNLNHDAMYWYRQDPGQGLRLIYYSQIVNDFQKGDIAEGYSVSREKKESFPLTVTSAQKNPTAFYLCASSIVPAWVGNQPQHFGDGTRLSIL.

CDR3 residues: CASSPVGGRTGELFF. CDR3 nucleotide sequence: TGTGCCAGCAGCCCCGTGGGCGGGAGGACCGGGGAGCTGTTTTTT. The V call is TRBV7-9, the J call TRBJ2-2; 8 bases match TRBD2. J gave up 5 bases and V 5 bases, and 7 bases lay outside the gene matches. The CDR3 covers 15 residues. The germline CDR1 and CDR2 sequences are SEHNR and FQNEAQ (reference sequence). The complete variable domain, with remaining parts taken from reference TRBV7-9 and TRBJ2-2, reads DTGVSQNPRHKITKRGQNVTFRCDPISEHNRLYWYRQTLGQGPEFLTYFQNEAQLEKSRLLSDRFSAERPKGSFSTLEIQRTEQGDSAMYLCASSPVGGRTGELFFGEGSRLTVL.

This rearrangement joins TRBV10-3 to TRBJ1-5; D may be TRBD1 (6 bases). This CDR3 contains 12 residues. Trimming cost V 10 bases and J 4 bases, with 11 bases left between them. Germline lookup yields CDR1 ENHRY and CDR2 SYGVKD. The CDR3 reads CATGGGNQPQHF. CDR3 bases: TGTGCCACCGGGGGCGGAAATCAGCCCCAGCATTTT.

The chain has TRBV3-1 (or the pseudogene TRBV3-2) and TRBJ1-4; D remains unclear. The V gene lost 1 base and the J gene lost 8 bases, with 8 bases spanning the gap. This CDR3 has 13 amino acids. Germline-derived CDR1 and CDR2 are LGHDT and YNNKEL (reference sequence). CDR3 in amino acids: CASSQALGEKLFF. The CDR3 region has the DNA TGTGCCAGCAGCCAAGCTCTGGGGGAAAAACTGTTTTTT.

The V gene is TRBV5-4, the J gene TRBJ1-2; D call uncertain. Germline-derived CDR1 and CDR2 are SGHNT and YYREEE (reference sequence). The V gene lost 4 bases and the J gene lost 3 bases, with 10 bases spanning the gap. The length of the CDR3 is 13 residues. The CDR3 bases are TGTGCCAGCAGCCCAGAGGCAGACTATGGCTACACCTTC. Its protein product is CASSPEADYGYTF.

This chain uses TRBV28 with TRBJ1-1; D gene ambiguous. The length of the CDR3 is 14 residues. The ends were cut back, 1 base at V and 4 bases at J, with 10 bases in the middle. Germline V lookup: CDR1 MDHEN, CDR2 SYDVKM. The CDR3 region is CASSLFAPGTEAFF. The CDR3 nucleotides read TGTGCCAGCAGTTTATTTGCCCCGGGCACTGAAGCTTTCTTT.